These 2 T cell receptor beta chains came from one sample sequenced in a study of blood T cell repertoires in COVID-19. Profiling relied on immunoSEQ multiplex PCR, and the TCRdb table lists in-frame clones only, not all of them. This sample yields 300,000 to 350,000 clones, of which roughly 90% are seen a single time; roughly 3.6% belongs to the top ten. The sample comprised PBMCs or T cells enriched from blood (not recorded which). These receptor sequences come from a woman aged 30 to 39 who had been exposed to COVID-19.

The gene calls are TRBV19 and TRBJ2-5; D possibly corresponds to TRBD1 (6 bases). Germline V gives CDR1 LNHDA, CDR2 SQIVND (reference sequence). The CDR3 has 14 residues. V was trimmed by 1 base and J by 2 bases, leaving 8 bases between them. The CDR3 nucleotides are TGTGCCAGTAGTATAGTACAGGGTCAAGAGACCCAGTACTTC. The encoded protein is CASSIVQGQETQYF.

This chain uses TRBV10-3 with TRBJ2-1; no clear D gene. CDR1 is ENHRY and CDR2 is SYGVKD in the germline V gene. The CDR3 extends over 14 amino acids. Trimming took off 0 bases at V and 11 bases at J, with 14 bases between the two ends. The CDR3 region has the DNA TGTGCCATCAGTGAGTCGCTTAGCATTCCGAAGCAGTTCTTC. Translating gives CAISESLSIPKQFF.